These 19 T cell receptor beta chains were sequenced from one sample in a study of beta chain features in type 1 diabetes. Study findings and constraints: For Type 1 diabetes patients, all four CD4+ subsets carried TCRB CDR3s that were moderately but significantly shorter.

Their recognized antigens are unknown. The authors reverse transcribed all of the isolated RNA, so sequencing captured expressed TCRB transcripts. This table comes from immunoSEQ multiplex PCR, and its TCRdb copy is limited to in-frame clones, with some not included. The sample comprises 250,000 to 300,000 clones, 14% of which are singletons, and over 0.015% rests with the top ten. Sequenced: naive CD4+ T cells from blood. The receptors were gathered from a man aged 25-40 years with type 1 diabetes.

This clone was counted only a few times. Within the sample, other DNA sequences also encode this same CDR3. This rearrangement joins TRBV15 to TRBJ2-7, with 10 positions matching TRBD2. The V gene's germline CDR1 is LNHNV and CDR2 YYDKDF (reference sequence). There are 15 residues in the CDR3. J was trimmed by 0 bases and V by 2 bases; bases with no gene match: 1. CDR3 bases: TGTGCCACCAGCAGACGGACTAGCGGCTCCTACGAGCAGTACTTC. Protein sequence: CATSRRTSGSYEQYF.

This clone showed up just a few times. The rearrangement uses TRBV10-3 and TRBJ2-1; 8 nucleotides agree with TRBD2. Per germline, CDR1 ENHRY and CDR2 SYGVKD. The V segment lost 4 bases and the J segment 0 bases; nucleotides outside the gene matches: 8. The CDR3 is 17 amino acids. As DNA, the CDR3 is TGTGCCATCAGTGGCCTAGCGGGTGCCAGCTCCTACAATGAGCAGTTCTTC. This codes for CAISGLAGASSYNEQFF.

In this sample, this clone turned up a few times. Here the CDR3 reads CASSPYRGWAETQYF. CDR3 in DNA: TGTGCCAGCAGTCCGTACAGGGGTTGGGCAGAGACCCAGTACTTC. V gene TRBV28 combines with J gene TRBJ2-5, with 7 bases lining up with TRBD1. CDR1 and CDR2 from the germline V gene are MDHEN and SYDVKM. The junction had 10 bases not matched to a gene; V was cut back by 5 bases and J by 4 bases. This CDR3 spans 15 amino acids.

In its sample, this clone was seen a few times. V gene TRBV7-2 combines with J gene TRBJ2-5, with 8 bases that match TRBD2. Germline trimming cut 5 bases from V and 3 bases from J; bases unmatched to any gene: 2. The CDR3 loop spans 13 amino acids. The germline CDR1 and CDR2 sequences are SGHTA and FQGNSA. The CDR3 reads CASSTGREETQYF. The CDR3 region has the DNA TGTGCCAGCAGCACCGGGAGGGAAGAGACCCAGTACTTC.

J is TRBJ2-7 and V is TRBV7-9; TRBD2 agrees at 9 bases. Per the germline V gene, CDR1 is SEHNR and CDR2 is FQNEAQ (reference sequence). The CDR3 runs 14 residues. J gave up 2 bases and V 5 bases, and 4 bases lay outside the gene matches. CDR3 residues: CASSPQRGAYEQYF. CDR3 DNA: TGTGCCAGCAGCCCACAGCGGGGGGCCTACGAGCAGTACTTC.

The CDR3 protein is CASSLNRASNQPQHF. CDR3 sequence (DNA): TGTGCCAGCAGTTTGAACAGGGCTAGCAATCAGCCCCAGCATTTT. V usage is TRBV28 and J usage is TRBJ1-5, with D perhaps matching TRBD1 (6 bases). The CDR3 totals 15 residues. Trimming left V 3 bases short and J 0 bases short, with 9 bases between. From germline, CDR1 is MDHEN and CDR2 SYDVKM.

The gene calls are TRBV28 and TRBJ2-7; 11 bases match TRBD2. This CDR3 comprises 14 residues. V gave up 6 bases and J gave up 1 base; unmatched junction bases: 2. Germline CDR1 MDHEN, CDR2 SYDVKM. The CDR3 reads CASRTSGTSYEQYF. CDR3 sequence (DNA): TGTGCCAGCAGGACTAGCGGGACTTCCTACGAGCAGTACTTC.

The sample holds a few counts of this clone. This chain uses TRBV7-2 with TRBJ2-1; 8 bases fit TRBD2. CDR1 is SGHTA and CDR2 is FQGNSA in the germline V gene. The CDR3 loop spans 13 amino acids. With 5 bases clipped from V and 8 bases from J, the junction kept 5 bases outside the gene matches. CDR3 in DNA: TGTGCCAGCAGCCGAGGACTAGCCGATGAGCAGTTCTTC. This gives the protein CASSRGLADEQFF.

The chain is built from TRBV6-6 and TRBJ2-1; the match to TRBD2 covers 8 bases. Germline CDR1 and CDR2: MNHNY and SVGAGI (reference sequence). This CDR3 comprises 14 residues. After removal of 2 bases from V and 6 bases from J, the junction contained 3 bases not matched to a gene. This CDR3 is CASSYPLAGNEQFF. The CDR3 bases are TGTGCCAGCAGTTACCCCCTAGCGGGCAATGAGCAGTTCTTC.

This clone was seen more than once but under ten times. This sequence joins TRBV7-9 and TRBJ2-6; 9 bases map to TRBD1. The V gene's germline CDR1 is SEHNR and CDR2 FQNEAQ (reference sequence). Trimming at V came to 2 bases and at J to 2 bases, leaving 10 bases not matched to a gene. The CDR3 consists of 19 residues. Here the CDR3 reads CASSLRRTGQGTGANVLTF. DNA of the CDR3: TGTGCCAGCAGCTTAAGGCGAACAGGACAGGGGACTGGGGCCAACGTCCTGACTTTC.

In this sample, this clone turned up a few times. CDR3: CASSLGGTKNIQYF. In nucleotides, the CDR3 is TGTGCCAGCAGCTTAGGAGGGACCAAAAACATTCAGTACTTC. The chain is built from TRBV7-2 and TRBJ2-4; weak D call: TRBD2 (5 bases). Germline loops: CDR1 SGHTA, CDR2 FQGNSA. The ends were cut back, 1 base at V and 2 bases at J, with 6 bases in the middle. The CDR3 extends over 14 amino acids. Based on the CDR3 plus reference TRBV7-2 and TRBJ2-4, the full variable domain is GAGVSQSPSNKVTEKGKDVELRCDPISGHTALYWYRQSLGQGLEFLIYFQGNSAPDKSGLPSDRFSAERTGGSVSTLTIQRTQQEDSAVYLCASSLGGTKNIQYFGAGTRLSVL.

The gene calls are TRBV9 and TRBJ2-1; 12 bases match TRBD2. The J segment lost 6 bases and the V segment lost 4 bases, leaving 8 bases of the junction unmatched. This CDR3 spans 16 amino acids. In germline, CDR1 is SGDLS, CDR2 YYNGEE. The CDR3 nucleotides are TGTGCCAGCAGCAGAACTAGCGGGAGGTCGAGCAATGAGCAGTTCTTC. It encodes CASSRTSGRSSNEQFF.

The V gene is TRBV28, the J gene TRBJ2-1; 13 nucleotides match TRBD2. Germline CDR1 reads MDHEN; CDR2 reads SYDVKM. V was pared by 6 bases and J by 4 bases, with 15 bases of the junction left unmatched. The CDR3 sequence is 19 residues long. The CDR3 loop reads CASRWTSGSGYKAYNEQFF. CDR3 bases: TGTGCCAGCAGGTGGACTAGCGGGAGTGGTTACAAGGCGTACAATGAGCAGTTCTTC.

This clone was recorded a few times. The gene calls are TRBV11-3 and TRBJ2-1, with D possibly being TRBD1 (5 bases). From germline, CDR1 is SGHNT and CDR2 YENEEA. CDR3 length equals 16 residues. The V and J ends lost 0 bases and 4 bases respectively, with 13 bases between them. CDR3 amino acids: CASSLDGAGPYNEQFF. The CDR3 DNA sequence: TGTGCCAGCAGCTTAGATGGGGCAGGGCCATACAATGAGCAGTTCTTC.

The rearrangement links TRBV4-1 to TRBJ1-2; D remains ambiguous. The germline gives CDR1 MGHRA, CDR2 YSYEKL. The V gene lost 4 bases and the J gene lost 5 bases, with 11 bases spanning the gap. This CDR3 spans 13 amino acids. CDR3 protein: CASSPEGTYGYTF. Written as DNA, the CDR3 is TGCGCCAGCAGCCCGGAGGGAACTTATGGCTACACCTTC.

This clone was counted between two and nine times. The chain recombines TRBV30 with TRBJ2-2; TRBD1 agrees at 10 bases. This CDR3 is 16 amino acids long. CDR1 GTSNPN and CDR2 SVGIG come from the germline V gene (reference sequence). Trimming at V came to 3 bases and at J to 7 bases, leaving 11 bases not matched to a gene. CDR3 loop: CAWSGTGEGLGGELFF. CDR3 DNA: TGTGCCTGGAGCGGGACAGGGGAGGGTCTCGGCGGGGAGCTGTTTTTT.

This clone has a handful of counts. V and J are TRBV5-6 and TRBJ1-1, with 7 bases identical to TRBD1. Germline-derived CDR1 and CDR2 are SGHDT and YYEEEE. This CDR3 region has 14 residues. V dropped 5 bases and J dropped 1; count of bases not matched to a gene: 5. The CDR3 bases are TGTGCCAGCAGGTCGACAGGGCCGAACACTGAAGCTTTCTTT. As protein: CASRSTGPNTEAFF.

This clone was found a few times. As DNA, the CDR3 is TGTGCCACCCAGGGCCTTCGGTACGAGCAGTACTTC. It translates to CATQGLRYEQYF. The chain uses TRBV28 and TRBJ2-7, with a tentative D call TRBD1 (5 bases). CDR3 length equals 12 residues. V was pared by 10 bases and J by 4 bases, with 14 bases between. Per the germline V gene, CDR1 is MDHEN and CDR2 is SYDVKM.

The V call is TRBV6-5, the J call TRBJ2-7, with 7 bases that match TRBD1. The J segment lost 0 bases and the V segment lost 6 bases, leaving 5 bases of the junction unmatched. Per germline, CDR1 MNHEY and CDR2 SVGAGI. The CDR3 consists of 14 residues. CDR3 nucleotides: TGTGCCAGCAGCTCAGGGGGTAGCTCCTACGAGCAGTACTTC. Its translation: CASSSGGSSYEQYF.